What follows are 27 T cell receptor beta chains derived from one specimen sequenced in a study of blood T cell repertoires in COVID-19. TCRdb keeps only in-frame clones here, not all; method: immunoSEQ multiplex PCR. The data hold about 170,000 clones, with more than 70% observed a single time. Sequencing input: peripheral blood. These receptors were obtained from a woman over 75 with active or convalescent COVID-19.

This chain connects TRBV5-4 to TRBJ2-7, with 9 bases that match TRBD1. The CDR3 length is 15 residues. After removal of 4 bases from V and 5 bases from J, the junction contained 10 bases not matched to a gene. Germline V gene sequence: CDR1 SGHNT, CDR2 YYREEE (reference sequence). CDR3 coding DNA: TGTGCCAGCAGCCAAGGACAGGGGAGATTCCACGAGCAGTACTTC. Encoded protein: CASSQGQGRFHEQYF.

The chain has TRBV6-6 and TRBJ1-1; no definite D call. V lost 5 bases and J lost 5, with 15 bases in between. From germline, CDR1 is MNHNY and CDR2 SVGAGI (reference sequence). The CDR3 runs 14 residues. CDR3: CASSHIGSGTEAFF. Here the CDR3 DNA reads TGTGCCAGCAGTCATATCGGGTCGGGTACTGAAGCTTTCTTT.

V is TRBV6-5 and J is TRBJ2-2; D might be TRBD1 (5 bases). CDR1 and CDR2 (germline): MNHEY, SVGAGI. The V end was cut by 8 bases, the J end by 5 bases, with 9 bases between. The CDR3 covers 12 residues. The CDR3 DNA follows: TGTGCCAGCCTAGGGGTAACCGGGGAGCTGTTTTTT. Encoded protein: CASLGVTGELFF.

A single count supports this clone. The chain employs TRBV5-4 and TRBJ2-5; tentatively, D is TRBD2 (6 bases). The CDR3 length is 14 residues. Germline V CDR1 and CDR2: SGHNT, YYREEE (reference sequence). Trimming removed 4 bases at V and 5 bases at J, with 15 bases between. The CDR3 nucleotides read TGTGCCAGCAGCAGAACAGCGGGTGCGGAGACCCAGTACTTC. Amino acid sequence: CASSRTAGAETQYF.

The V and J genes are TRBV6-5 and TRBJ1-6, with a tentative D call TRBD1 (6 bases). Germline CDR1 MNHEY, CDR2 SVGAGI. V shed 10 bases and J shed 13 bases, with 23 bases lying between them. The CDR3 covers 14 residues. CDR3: CATVSPARQVPLHF. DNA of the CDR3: TGTGCCACCGTATCACCTGCCAGACAGGTCCCCCTCCACTTT.

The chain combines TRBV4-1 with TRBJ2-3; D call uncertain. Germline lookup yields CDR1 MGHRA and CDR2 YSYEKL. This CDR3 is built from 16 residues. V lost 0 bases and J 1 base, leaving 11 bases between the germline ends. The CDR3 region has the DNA TGCGCCAGCAGCCAAGATCAGGTCAGAGGCACAGATACGCAGTATTTT. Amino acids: CASSQDQVRGTDTQYF.

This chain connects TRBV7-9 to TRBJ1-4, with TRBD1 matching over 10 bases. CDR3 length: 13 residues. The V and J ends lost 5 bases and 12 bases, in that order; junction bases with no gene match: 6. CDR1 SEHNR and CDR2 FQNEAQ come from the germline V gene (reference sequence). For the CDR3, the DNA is TGTGCCAGCAGCATCGGACAGGGGGGGCAACTGTTTTTT. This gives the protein CASSIGQGGQLFF.

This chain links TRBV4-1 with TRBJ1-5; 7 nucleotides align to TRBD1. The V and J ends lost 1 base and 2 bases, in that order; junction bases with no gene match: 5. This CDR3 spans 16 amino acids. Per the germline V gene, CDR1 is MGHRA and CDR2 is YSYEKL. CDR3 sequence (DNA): TGCGCCAGCAGCCAAGGGTGGCAGGGGGGCAATCAGCCCCAGCATTTT. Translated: CASSQGWQGGNQPQHF.

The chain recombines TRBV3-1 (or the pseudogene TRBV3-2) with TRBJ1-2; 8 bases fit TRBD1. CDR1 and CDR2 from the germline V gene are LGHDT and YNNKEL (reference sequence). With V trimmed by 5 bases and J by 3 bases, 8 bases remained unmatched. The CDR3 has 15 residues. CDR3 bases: TGTGCCAGCAGCGGGACAGGCCTAGCGGACTATGGCTACACCTTC. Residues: CASSGTGLADYGYTF.

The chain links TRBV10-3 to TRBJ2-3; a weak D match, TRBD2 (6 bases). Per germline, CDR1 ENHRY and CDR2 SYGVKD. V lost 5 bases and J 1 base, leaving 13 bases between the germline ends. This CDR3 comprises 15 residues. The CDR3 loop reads CAISKTGEGTDTQYF. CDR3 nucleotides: TGTGCCATCAGTAAGACGGGAGAAGGCACAGATACGCAGTATTTT.

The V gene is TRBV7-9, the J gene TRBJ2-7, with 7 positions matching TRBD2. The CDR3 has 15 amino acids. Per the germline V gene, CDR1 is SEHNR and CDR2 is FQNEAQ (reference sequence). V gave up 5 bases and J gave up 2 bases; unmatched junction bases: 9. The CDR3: CASSRSSAGAYEQYF. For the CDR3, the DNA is TGTGCCAGCAGCCGTAGTTCGGCGGGAGCCTACGAGCAGTACTTC.

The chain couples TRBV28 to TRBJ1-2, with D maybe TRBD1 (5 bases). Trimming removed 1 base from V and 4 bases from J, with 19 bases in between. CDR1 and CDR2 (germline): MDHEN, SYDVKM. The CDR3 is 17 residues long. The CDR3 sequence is CASSLLGGGPLGYGYTF. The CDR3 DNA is TGTGCCAGCAGTTTATTGGGGGGGGGACCCCTAGGCTATGGCTACACCTTC.

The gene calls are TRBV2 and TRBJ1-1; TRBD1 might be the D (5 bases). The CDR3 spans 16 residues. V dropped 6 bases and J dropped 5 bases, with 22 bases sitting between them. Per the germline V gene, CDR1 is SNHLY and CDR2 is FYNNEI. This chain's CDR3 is CASSPSRPFRGTEAFF. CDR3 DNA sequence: TGTGCCAGCAGCCCCAGCAGGCCTTTCCGGGGGACTGAAGCTTTCTTT. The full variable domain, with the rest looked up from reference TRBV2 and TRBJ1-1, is EPEVTQTPSHQVTQMGQEVILRCVPISNHLYFYWYRQILGQKVEFLVSFYNNEISEKSEIFDDQFSVERPDGSNFTLKIRSTKLEDSAMYFCASSPSRPFRGTEAFFGQGTRLTVV.

As DNA, the CDR3 is TGCGCCAGCAGCTTGGAAGGTGGCAGGGTAGGAGAGCAGTACTTC. Its protein is CASSLEGGRVGEQYF. V gene TRBV5-1 combines with J gene TRBJ2-7; a weak D match, TRBD1 (5 bases). The germline CDR1 and CDR2 sequences are SGHRS and YFSETQ. The CDR3 loop spans 15 amino acids. Trimming pared 0 bases from V and 7 bases from J, leaving 17 bases between.

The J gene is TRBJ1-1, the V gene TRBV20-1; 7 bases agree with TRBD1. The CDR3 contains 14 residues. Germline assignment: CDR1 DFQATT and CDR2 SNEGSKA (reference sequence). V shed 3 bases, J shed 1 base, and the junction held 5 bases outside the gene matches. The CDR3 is CSASGDSKNTEAFF. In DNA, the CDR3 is TGCAGTGCTAGTGGGGACAGCAAGAACACTGAAGCTTTCTTT.

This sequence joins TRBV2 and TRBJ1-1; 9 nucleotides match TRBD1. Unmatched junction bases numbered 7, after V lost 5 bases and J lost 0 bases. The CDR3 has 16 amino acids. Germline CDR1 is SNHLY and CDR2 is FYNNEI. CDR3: CASSRRDRVMNTEAFF. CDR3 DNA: TGTGCCAGCAGTCGAAGGGACAGGGTTATGAACACTGAAGCTTTCTTT. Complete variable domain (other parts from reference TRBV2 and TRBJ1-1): EPEVTQTPSHQVTQMGQEVILRCVPISNHLYFYWYRQILGQKVEFLVSFYNNEISEKSEIFDDQFSVERPDGSNFTLKIRSTKLEDSAMYFCASSRRDRVMNTEAFFGQGTRLTVV.

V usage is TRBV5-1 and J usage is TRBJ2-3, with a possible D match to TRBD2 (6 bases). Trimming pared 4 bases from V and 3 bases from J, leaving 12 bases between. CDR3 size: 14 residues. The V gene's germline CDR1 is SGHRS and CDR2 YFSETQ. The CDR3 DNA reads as TGCGCCAGCAGCCTCGGGACTGAGACAGATACGCAGTATTTT. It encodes CASSLGTETDTQYF. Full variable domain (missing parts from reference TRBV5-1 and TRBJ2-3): KAGVTQTPRYLIKTRGQQVTLSCSPISGHRSVSWYQQTPGQGLQFLFEYFSETQRNKGNFPGRFSGRQFSNSRSEMNVSTLELGDSALYLCASSLGTETDTQYFGPGTRLTVL.

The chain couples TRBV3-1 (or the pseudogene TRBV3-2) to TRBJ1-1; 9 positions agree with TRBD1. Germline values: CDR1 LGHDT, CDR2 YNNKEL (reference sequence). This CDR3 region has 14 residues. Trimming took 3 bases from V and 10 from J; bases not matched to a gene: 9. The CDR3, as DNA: TGTGCCAGCAGCCACAGCGACAGGGGGGTTGGAGCTTTCTTT. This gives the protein CASSHSDRGVGAFF.

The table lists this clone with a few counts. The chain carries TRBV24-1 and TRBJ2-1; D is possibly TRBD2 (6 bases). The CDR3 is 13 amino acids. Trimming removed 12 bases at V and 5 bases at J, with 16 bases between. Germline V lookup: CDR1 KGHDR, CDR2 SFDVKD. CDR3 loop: CAPPGVLDNEQFF. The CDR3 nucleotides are TGTGCCCCTCCGGGGGTTTTAGACAATGAGCAGTTCTTC.

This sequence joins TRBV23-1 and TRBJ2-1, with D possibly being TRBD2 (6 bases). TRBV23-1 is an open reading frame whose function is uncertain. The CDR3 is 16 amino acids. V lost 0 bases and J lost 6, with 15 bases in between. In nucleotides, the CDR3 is TGCGCCAGCAGTCAATCCGCCCAGCGGGTCATCAATGAGCAGTTCTTC. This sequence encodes CASSQSAQRVINEQFF.

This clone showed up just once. In DNA form, the CDR3 reads TGTGCCAGTAGTAAGAGGGTGAGGGCCACTGAAGCTTTCTTT. Its translation: CASSKRVRATEAFF. V is TRBV19 and J is TRBJ1-1; D remains ambiguous. CDR3 length: 14 residues. CDR1 and CDR2 from the germline V gene are LNHDA and SQIVND (reference sequence). V lost 4 bases and J lost 4, with 13 bases in between.

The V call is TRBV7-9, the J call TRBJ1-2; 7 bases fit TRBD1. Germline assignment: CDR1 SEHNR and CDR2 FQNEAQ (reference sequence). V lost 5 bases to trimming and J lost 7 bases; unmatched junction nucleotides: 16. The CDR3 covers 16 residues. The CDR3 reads CASSPGAGTDSSGYTF. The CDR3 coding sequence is TGTGCCAGCAGCCCTGGGGCCGGGACAGACTCGTCTGGCTACACCTTC.

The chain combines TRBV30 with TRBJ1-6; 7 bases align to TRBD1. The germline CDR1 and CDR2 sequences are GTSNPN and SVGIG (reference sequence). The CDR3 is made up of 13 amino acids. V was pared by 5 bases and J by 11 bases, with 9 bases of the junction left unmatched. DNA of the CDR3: TGTGCCTGGGGGGACAGCGCAGAGGCACCCCTCCACTTT. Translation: CAWGDSAEAPLHF.

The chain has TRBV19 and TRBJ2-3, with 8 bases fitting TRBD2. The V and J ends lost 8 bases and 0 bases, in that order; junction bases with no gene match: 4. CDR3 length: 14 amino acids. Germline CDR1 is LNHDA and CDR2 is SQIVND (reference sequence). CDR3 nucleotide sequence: TGTGCCAGTGCTTCTAGCGGGAGCACAGATACGCAGTATTTT. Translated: CASASSGSTDTQYF.

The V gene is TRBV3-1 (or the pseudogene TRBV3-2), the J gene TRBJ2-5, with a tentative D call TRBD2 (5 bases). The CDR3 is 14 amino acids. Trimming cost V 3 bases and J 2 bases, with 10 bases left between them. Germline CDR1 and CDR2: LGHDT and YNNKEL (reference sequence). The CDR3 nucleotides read TGTGCCAGCAGCCACCTAGCCGGACAAGAGACCCAGTACTTC. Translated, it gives CASSHLAGQETQYF.

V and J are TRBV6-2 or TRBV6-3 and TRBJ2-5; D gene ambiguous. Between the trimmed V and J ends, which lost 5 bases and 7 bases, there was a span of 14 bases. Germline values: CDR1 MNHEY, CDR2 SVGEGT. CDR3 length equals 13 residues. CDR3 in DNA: TGTGCCAGCAGTCCCGACGGGTTTGGGACCCAGTACTTC. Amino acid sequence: CASSPDGFGTQYF.

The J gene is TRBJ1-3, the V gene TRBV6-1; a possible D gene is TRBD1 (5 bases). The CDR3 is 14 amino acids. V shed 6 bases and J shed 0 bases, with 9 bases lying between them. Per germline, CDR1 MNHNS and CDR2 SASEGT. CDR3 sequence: CASSQGHSGNTIYF. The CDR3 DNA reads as TGTGCCAGCAGCCAGGGTCACTCTGGAAACACCATATATTTT.